The next 13 T cell receptor beta chains were all read from a single sample in a study of long-term antiretroviral therapy in people with HIV. The run of the v3.0 immunoSEQ assay was at survey level. Some clones are missing from TCRdb's copy, which holds only in-frame ones; the method was immunoSEQ multiplex PCR. The data show fewer than 35,000 clones, approximately 85% seen once. Sequencing was performed on unsorted PBMCs, taken approximately 3.3 years after starting antiretroviral therapy. The origin of the receptors is a man between 18 and 29 years old with HIV.

The genes are TRBV15 and TRBJ1-5, with 9 bases matching TRBD1. The junction had 4 bases not matched to a gene; V was cut back by 0 bases and J by 4 bases. Germline loops: CDR1 LNHNV, CDR2 YYDKDF (reference sequence). This CDR3 comprises 16 residues. The CDR3 DNA reads as TGTGCCACCAGCAGAGAGACAGGGGGTCGAAATCAGCCCCAGCATTTT. This encodes CATSRETGGRNQPQHF.

The chain carries TRBV27 and TRBJ1-5; D is possibly TRBD1 (5 bases). Germline CDR1 MNHEY, CDR2 SMNVEV (reference sequence). The CDR3 runs to 13 residues. The V and J ends lost 2 bases and 7 bases respectively, with 9 bases between them. CDR3 coding DNA: TGTGCCAGCAGTTTAGGACGGGGGCAGCCCCAGCATTTT. This codes for CASSLGRGQPQHF.

CDR3 sequence reads: CASSLLVGTGLANEQFF. CDR3 DNA: TGTGCCAGCAGCTTGTTAGTAGGGACAGGGCTTGCAAATGAGCAGTTCTTC. The chain has TRBV5-4 and TRBJ2-1; 9 bases match TRBD1. The trim removed 1 base at V and 7 bases at J, leaving 12 bases unmatched. There are 17 residues in the CDR3. The V gene's germline CDR1 is SGHNT and CDR2 YYREEE (reference sequence).

The chain carries TRBV7-6 and TRBJ2-7; 7 nucleotides match TRBD1. This CDR3 contains 15 residues. Germline lookup yields CDR1 SGHVS and CDR2 FNYEAQ. Trimming at V came to 1 base and at J to 3 bases, leaving 6 bases not matched to a gene. The CDR3 sequence: CASSLGQGAGYEQYF. DNA of the CDR3: TGTGCCAGCAGCTTAGGACAGGGAGCAGGCTACGAGCAGTACTTC.

The chain uses TRBV4-1 and TRBJ1-1; D call uncertain. Germline V gives CDR1 MGHRA, CDR2 YSYEKL. The CDR3 contains 14 residues. Trimming shortened V by 2 bases and J by 6 bases, and 13 bases separated the two germline ends. Written as DNA, the CDR3 is TGCGCCAGCAGCCAACGGGCCGAAGGCGCTGAAGCTTTCTTT. It translates to CASSQRAEGAEAFF.

This sequence joins TRBV19 and TRBJ1-1, with D possibly being TRBD1 (6 bases). The germline gives CDR1 LNHDA, CDR2 SQIVND (reference sequence). The CDR3 is 13 amino acids. V gave up 1 base and J gave up 8 bases, with 11 bases separating them. CDR3 sequence (DNA): TGTGCCAGTAGTATAGCTCAGGGGATAGAAGCTTTCTTT. Protein sequence: CASSIAQGIEAFF.

The chain joins TRBV9 to TRBJ2-2; no clear D. This CDR3 has 16 residues. The germline V gene has CDR1 SGDLS and CDR2 YYNGEE. V dropped 0 bases and J dropped 4 bases, with 13 bases sitting between them. The CDR3 spells CASSVDVGGGTGELFF. The CDR3 DNA follows: TGTGCCAGCAGCGTAGACGTGGGCGGCGGCACCGGGGAGCTGTTTTTT.

The rearrangement links TRBV6-1 to TRBJ2-7; 7 nucleotides line up with TRBD1. Germline V CDR1 and CDR2: MNHNS, SASEGT. V lost 7 bases to trimming and J lost 1 base; unmatched junction nucleotides: 7. The CDR3 is 14 residues long. The CDR3 DNA reads TGTGCCAGCACCTGGGACAGCCATTCCTACGAGCAGTACTTC. Translated: CASTWDSHSYEQYF.

The chain combines TRBV7-2 with TRBJ2-1; D not certain. CDR3 length equals 12 residues. V was trimmed by 5 bases and J by 9 bases, leaving 11 bases between them. In germline, CDR1 is SGHTA, CDR2 FQGNSA. The CDR3 nucleotides are TGTGCCAGCAGCCGAATAGTGGGTGAGCAGTTCTTC. This translates into CASSRIVGEQFF.

This chain joins TRBV28 and TRBJ2-3; D possibly corresponds to TRBD2 (7 bases). The CDR3 totals 15 residues. V was trimmed by 2 bases and J by 7 bases, leaving 16 bases between them. The germline V gene encodes CDR1 MDHEN and CDR2 SYDVKM. The CDR3 nucleotides are TGTGCCAGCAGTTTAACGGGGGGCGGCTCGAATACGCAGTATTTT. Its protein product is CASSLTGGGSNTQYF.

This clone has just a few counts. This chain links TRBV27 with TRBJ1-5; no reliable D call. The CDR3 consists of 15 residues. Trimming stripped 3 bases from V and 4 bases from J, with 13 bases between. Germline loops: CDR1 MNHEY, CDR2 SMNVEV (reference sequence). This CDR3 is CASSFSGDGNQPQHF. The CDR3 nucleotides are TGTGCCAGCAGTTTCTCTGGGGATGGGAATCAGCCCCAGCATTTT.

DNA of the CDR3: TGTGCCAGCAGTCTGGTAGGGGGACGGACTGAAGCTTTCTTT. Encoded protein: CASSLVGGRTEAFF. J is TRBJ1-1 and V is TRBV6-5, with D perhaps matching TRBD1 (6 bases). Trimming took 5 bases from V and 5 from J, leaving 15 bases between them. This CDR3 comprises 14 residues. Per the germline V gene, CDR1 is MNHEY and CDR2 is SVGAGI.

This clone was observed a single time. V gene TRBV9 combines with J gene TRBJ1-2, with no clear D. V was pared by 7 bases and J by 0 bases, with 13 bases between. Germline V CDR1 and CDR2: SGDLS, YYNGEE. The CDR3 covers 14 residues. CDR3 coding DNA: TGTGCCAGCCACGGCAGAGGCACTAACTATGGCTACACCTTC. The encoded protein is CASHGRGTNYGYTF.